This entry concerns a single T cell receptor beta chain. TCRdb's copy holds only in-frame clones and misses some; the assay was immunoSEQ multiplex PCR. This table holds about 6,600 clones, roughly 71% found once. This record belongs to a study of somatic mutations in cytotoxic T cells in rheumatoid arthritis. The V gene lost 10 bases and the J gene lost 5 bases, with 17 bases spanning the gap. Germline-derived CDR1 and CDR2 are LNHDA and SQIVND (reference sequence). CDR3 length: 13 amino acids. Material: CD8+ T cells sorted from blood. This clonotype was obtained from a man aged 35 to 55 in good health. The rearrangement joins TRBV19 to TRBJ2-5; D is undetermined. CDR3 sequence: CATRGLGLETQYF. The DNA of the CDR3 is TGTGCCACTCGAGGCCTGGGGTTGGAGACCCAGTACTTC. Full variable domain (missing parts from reference TRBV19 and TRBJ2-5): DGGITQSPKYLFRKEGQNVTLSCEQNLNHDAMYWYRQDPGQGLRLIYYSQIVNDFQKGDIAEGYSVSREKKESFPLTVTSAQKNPTAFYLCATRGLGLETQYFGPGTRLLVL.